This TCR beta chain came from a study of T-cell memory formation after mild COVID-19. Across the whole study: Largely donor-specific sequence clusters came from a couple of donors.

A few counts support this clonotype. Its matching antigen is unknown. Constant-segment primers and 5'RACE yielded cDNA libraries for TCR alpha and TCR beta, each carrying sample barcodes and UMIs. Each CDR3 protein is one row after TCRdb ran MiXCR on the 5' RACE reads. Among around 200,000 distinct CDR3 sequences, around 21% were seen once, and the ten largest hold about 23%. Study-level results: Later expanders leaned CD4+, whereas day 15 to 85 contracting clones were balanced CD4/CD8. Second-wave clones with a day 37 peak had unconfirmed SARS-CoV-2 specificity.

This TCR derives from an adult woman who had mild COVID-19 (a few samples of this study predate the infection). Cell type and time point are not known. The sequenced sample was PBMCs or a T cell subset sorted from them (not recorded which).

As DNA, the CDR3 is TGTGCCAGCGGCCCCTCCGACGGGGGCGACACCGGGGAGCTGTTTTTT. It encodes CASGPSDGGDTGELFF. The chain joins TRBV6-2 or TRBV6-3 to TRBJ2-2; D may match TRBD1 or TRBD2 (6 bases each). V shed 8 bases and J shed 3 bases, with 19 bases lying between them. The CDR3 contains 16 residues. Germline V CDR1 and CDR2: MNHEY, SVGEGT.